This T cell receptor beta chain was recovered during a study of T cells in localized non-small cell lung cancer. Concerning this clone: The antigen is undetermined.

Study conclusions and caveats: Uninvolved adjacent lung had the highest recorded T cell clonality, with tumor below it. Researchers found a median roughly 50 of the top 100 tumor clones in adjacent lung. Because sequencing included only one region (of the tumor), heterogeneity remains possible.

Clones were sequenced by immunoSEQ multiplex PCR, and TCRdb holds only the in-frame ones, with some missing. The sample shows approximately 30,000 clones, over 85% of them seen only once. The starting material was peripheral blood, obtained before any cancer treatment. The clonotype comes from a woman between 18 and 55 years old with stage I lung adenocarcinoma.

CDR3 protein: CASSFDRSSGANVLTF. DNA of the CDR3: TGTGCCAGCAGCTTCGACAGGTCCTCTGGGGCCAACGTCCTGACTTTC. The rearrangement uses TRBV7-3 and TRBJ2-6, with a possible D match to TRBD1 (6 bases). The germline V gene encodes CDR1 SGHTA and CDR2 FQGTGA. The CDR3 contains 16 residues. V lost 3 bases and J 0 bases, leaving 9 bases between the germline ends.